This TCR beta chain was recorded in a study of CD8+ T cells in alopecia areata. Whole-study context: Affected scalp percentage gauged treated patients' severity. Broader study findings: Among the 100 top clones, expanded CD8+ clones, like scalp clonality, were significantly decreased by tofacitinib. For lesional scalp, especially alopecia totalis/universalis, clonality was higher than in normal scalp.

As the sequencing template, cDNA was produced by extracting RNA and reverse transcribing it. Profiling relied on immunoSEQ multiplex PCR, and the TCRdb table lists in-frame clones only, not all of them. The sample includes 140,000 to 150,000 clones, less than 70% seen only once; the top ten take roughly 15%. This CDR3 comprises 14 residues. V lost 1 base, J lost 3 bases, and 4 bases lay in between. From germline, CDR1 is SEHNR and CDR2 FQNEAQ (reference sequence). The treatment is: oral pan-JAK inhibitor, 5-10 mg twice daily. Those with alopecia areata gave lesional scalp punch biopsies and peripheral blood. On this clone: As yet, its antigen is unknown.

This material consisted of CD8+ T cells sorted from blood, taken at week 4, from a patient treated with tofacitinib. This chain joins TRBV7-9 and TRBJ1-6; D unresolved. The source is a human donor with alopecia areata. DNA for the CDR3: TGTGCCAGCAGCTTAGGGGACTATAATTCACCCCTCCACTTT. This encodes CASSLGDYNSPLHF.